The 25 T cell receptor beta chains presented below share a single source sample, sequenced in a study of blood T cell repertoires in COVID-19 (dated by TCRdb to about 2020). Libraries were constructed by the immunoSEQ multiplex PCR assay. This is the immuneACCESS table as TCRdb keeps it, with only in-frame sequences that have V and J called. A part of the clones is gone; compared with another copy, unresolved V genes explain less than half, and the rest is unexplained. For this sample the table gives under 100,000 clones, of which roughly 87% were detected only once. Roughly 14% of the sample rests with the top ten. Sequences were obtained from peripheral blood. Source of these receptors: a male donor with acute or convalescent COVID-19.

The chain couples TRBV10-3 to TRBJ2-2; the D gene is possibly TRBD1 (6 bases). Trimming shortened V by 6 bases and J by 0 bases, and 11 bases separated the two germline ends. Germline-derived CDR1 and CDR2 are ENHRY and SYGVKD. The CDR3 totals 15 residues. The CDR3 region has the DNA TGTGCCATCAGCAGGGACAACACGAACACCGGGGAGCTGTTTTTT. Its protein product is CAISRDNTNTGELFF.

This clone was detected a few times. The V and J genes are TRBV2 and TRBJ1-5; TRBD1 agrees at 8 bases. The V gene end was trimmed by 3 bases and the J gene end by 9 bases; junction bases not matched to a gene: 7. The CDR3 sequence is 14 residues long. The germline CDR1 and CDR2 sequences are SNHLY and FYNNEI. CDR3 coding DNA: TGTGCCAGCAGTGAGGACAGGGTCTCGGGGCCCCAGCATTTT. Residues: CASSEDRVSGPQHF.

The chain has TRBV7-9 and TRBJ1-2; 7 nucleotides match TRBD1. V lost 2 bases, J lost 2 bases, and 2 bases stayed unmatched. Germline values: CDR1 SEHNR, CDR2 FQNEAQ (reference sequence). The CDR3 is 14 residues long. The CDR3, as DNA: TGTGCCAGCAGCTTAACGGGACAGAACTATGGCTACACCTTC. Its translation: CASSLTGQNYGYTF.

This clone was seen just once. This sequence joins TRBV6-6 and TRBJ2-7; 9 bases are a match to TRBD1. Germline CDR1 MNHNY, CDR2 SVGAGI (reference sequence). The V segment lost 6 bases and the J segment 2 bases; nucleotides outside the gene matches: 8. CDR3 length equals 15 residues. The CDR3 DNA sequence: TGTGCCAGCAGCAGGGGACAGGGAAGGACCTACGAGCAGTACTTC. Protein sequence: CASSRGQGRTYEQYF.

The J gene is TRBJ1-1, the V gene TRBV3-1 (or the pseudogene TRBV3-2); D is uncertain. This CDR3 contains 12 residues. Trimming took off 4 bases at V and 4 bases at J, with 7 bases between the two ends. Germline loops: CDR1 LGHDT, CDR2 YNNKEL (reference sequence). The CDR3 bases are TGTGCCAGCAGCCGGGAGCCCACTGAAGCTTTCTTT. It specifies CASSREPTEAFF.

The V and J genes are TRBV5-1 and TRBJ2-1; 8 nucleotides match TRBD2. J gave up 2 bases and V 0 bases, and 4 bases lay outside the gene matches. The CDR3 is 16 residues long. Germline lookup yields CDR1 SGHRS and CDR2 YFSETQ. CDR3 sequence reads: CASSLVRGATYNEQFF. CDR3 bases: TGCGCCAGCAGCTTGGTGCGGGGGGCCACCTACAATGAGCAGTTCTTC.

V usage is TRBV21-1 and J usage is TRBJ2-5; the table's TRBD1 call for D was not verified on the DNA. TRBV21-1 is labeled a pseudogene. The CDR3 spans 14 residues. CDR3 nucleotides: TGTGCCAGCAGCAAAGAGGGGCACCAAGAGACCCAGTACTTC. Its translation is CASSKEGHQETQYF.

V usage is TRBV5-1 and J usage is TRBJ2-5; TRBD2 matches at 10 bases. V shed 0 bases and J 4 bases; nucleotides not matched to a gene: 3. CDR1 and CDR2 (germline): SGHRS, YFSETQ. This CDR3 has 15 residues. CDR3 coding DNA: TGCGCCAGCAGCTTGGGAGCTAGCGGGGGAGAGACCCAGTACTTC. This gives the protein CASSLGASGGETQYF.

The chain uses TRBV5-1 and TRBJ2-7; 7 positions match TRBD1. Looked up from germline, CDR1 is SGHRS and CDR2 is YFSETQ. This CDR3 has 15 amino acids. Germline trimming cut 4 bases from V and 3 bases from J; bases unmatched to any gene: 10. In DNA, the CDR3 is TGCGCCAGCAGCCGGGGAACAGGGGATGGCTACGAGCAGTACTTC. Residues: CASSRGTGDGYEQYF.

The rearrangement links TRBV19 to TRBJ2-2; 7 bases match TRBD2. CDR3 length equals 14 residues. Per the germline V gene, CDR1 is LNHDA and CDR2 is SQIVND (reference sequence). V shed 6 bases and J 1 base; nucleotides not matched to a gene: 2. As DNA, the CDR3 is TGTGCCAGTAGCGGGGGGATGAACACCGGGGAGCTGTTTTTT. This gives the protein CASSGGMNTGELFF.

The V gene is TRBV23-1, the J gene TRBJ2-7; 9 nucleotides align to TRBD1. TRBV23-1 is placed among ORFs of uncertain function. The CDR3 length is 16 residues. Trimming removed 4 bases from V and 7 bases from J; junction bases left unmatched: 14. The CDR3 here is CASSLIPGQGGQEQYF. As DNA, the CDR3 is TGCGCCAGCAGTCTAATCCCGGGACAGGGAGGTCAAGAGCAGTACTTC.

The CDR3 loop reads CASSEGTVPEGYTF. The CDR3 bases are TGTGCCAGCAGTGAGGGGACAGTCCCTGAGGGCTACACCTTC. V usage is TRBV6-1 and J usage is TRBJ1-2; 7 bases map to TRBD1. Germline CDR1 is MNHNS and CDR2 is SASEGT. V dropped 3 bases and J dropped 8; count of bases not matched to a gene: 9. This CDR3 contains 14 residues.

The chain links TRBV5-6 to TRBJ1-6; D gene unclear. Germline V lookup: CDR1 SGHDT, CDR2 YYEEEE. The CDR3 runs 14 residues. V was pared by 4 bases and J by 6 bases, with 11 bases between. The CDR3 DNA reads TGTGCCAGCAGCGGAGGACGGGGTAATTCACCCCTCCACTTT. Its translation: CASSGGRGNSPLHF.

J is TRBJ2-7 and V is TRBV5-1; tentatively, D is TRBD2 (5 bases). CDR1 is SGHRS and CDR2 is YFSETQ in the germline V gene. This CDR3 has 15 amino acids. Trimming shortened V by 0 bases and J by 4 bases, and 14 bases separated the two germline ends. CDR3 DNA sequence: TGCGCCAGCAGCTTGGAAGGGCGGGCTGGGTACGAGCAGTACTTC. Its protein is CASSLEGRAGYEQYF. Supplemented by reference TRBV5-1 and TRBJ2-7, the full variable domain reads KAGVTQTPRYLIKTRGQQVTLSCSPISGHRSVSWYQQTPGQGLQFLFEYFSETQRNKGNFPGRFSGRQFSNSRSEMNVSTLELGDSALYLCASSLEGRAGYEQYFGPGTRLTVT.

The chain uses TRBV5-6 and TRBJ2-6; D perhaps matches TRBD2 (5 bases). Germline V gives CDR1 SGHDT, CDR2 YYEEEE. The CDR3 runs 18 residues. Trimming removed 4 bases at V and 0 bases at J, with 17 bases between. The CDR3 nucleotides are TGTGCCAGCAGCCCCCGGCCGGGGAGTCCCTCTGGGGCCAACGTCCTGACTTTC. It translates to CASSPRPGSPSGANVLTF. Full variable domain (remainder filled in from reference TRBV5-6 and TRBJ2-6): DAGVTQSPTHLIKTRGQQVTLRCSPKSGHDTVSWYQQALGQGPQFIFQYYEEEERQRGNFPDRFSGHQFPNYSSELNVNALLLGDSALYLCASSPRPGSPSGANVLTFGAGSRLTVL.

The rearrangement links TRBV15 to TRBJ2-1, with no clear D. Germline-derived CDR1 and CDR2 are LNHNV and YYDKDF (reference sequence). Trimming removed 3 bases at V and 5 bases at J, with 8 bases between. This CDR3 comprises 13 residues. CDR3 region: CATSRRLDNEQFF. The CDR3 bases are TGTGCCACCAGCAGGAGGCTCGACAATGAGCAGTTCTTC.

This chain joins TRBV3-1 (or the pseudogene TRBV3-2) and TRBJ2-3; TRBD1 is a possible D gene (5 bases). Germline-derived CDR1 and CDR2 are LGHDT and YNNKEL (reference sequence). Trimming removed 2 bases at V and 5 bases at J, with 8 bases between. CDR3 size: 13 residues. Written as DNA, the CDR3 is TGTGCCAGCAGCCAAAGGGGCCAAGATACGCAGTATTTT. Protein product: CASSQRGQDTQYF.

The V and J genes are TRBV6-1 and TRBJ2-5; D gene ambiguous. The germline V gene has CDR1 MNHNS and CDR2 SASEGT. The CDR3 loop spans 13 amino acids. The V end was cut by 3 bases, the J end by 3 bases, with 8 bases between. In DNA, the CDR3 is TGTGCCAGCAGTGATTTGAGCAAAGAGACCCAGTACTTC. Translated, it gives CASSDLSKETQYF.

Only a few counts were recorded for this clone. V gene TRBV2 combines with J gene TRBJ2-5, with D possibly being TRBD1 (6 bases). V lost 6 bases and J 4 bases, leaving 21 bases between the germline ends. Germline V gene data show CDR1 as SNHLY and CDR2 as FYNNEI. The CDR3 runs 16 residues. The CDR3 region is CASRETTGFGGETQYF. CDR3 DNA sequence: TGTGCCAGCAGGGAGACCACAGGGTTTGGAGGAGAGACCCAGTACTTC.

The rearrangement uses TRBV23-1 and TRBJ1-1; 7 bases are a match to TRBD1. TRBV23-1 belongs to the ORF category, with a function that is uncertain. The CDR3 loop spans 19 amino acids. Unmatched junction bases numbered 15, after V lost 2 bases and J lost 0 bases. Here the CDR3 DNA reads TGCGCCAGCAGTCAACGGACAGGCCTCGAAAGGGATATGAACACTGAAGCTTTCTTT. It translates to CASSQRTGLERDMNTEAFF.

The gene calls are TRBV28 and TRBJ1-1; TRBD1 matches at 8 bases. J was trimmed by 3 bases and V by 10 bases; bases with no gene match: 7. Per the germline V gene, CDR1 is MDHEN and CDR2 is SYDVKM. The CDR3 length is 13 residues. The CDR3 region is CATLTGGYTEAFF. The CDR3 coding sequence is TGTGCCACGCTAACAGGGGGATACACTGAAGCTTTCTTT.

V gene TRBV6-5 combines with J gene TRBJ1-1, with unresolved D. The CDR3 totals 14 residues. The germline V and J ends were trimmed by 5 bases and 0 bases, with 10 bases remaining between them. The germline CDR1 and CDR2 sequences are MNHEY and SVGAGI. The chain's CDR3 is CASSITSMNTEAFF. DNA for the CDR3: TGTGCCAGCAGTATCACATCCATGAACACTGAAGCTTTCTTT.

The genes are TRBV19 and TRBJ1-4, with TRBD1 matching 9 bases. The trim removed 4 bases at V and 0 bases at J, leaving 6 bases unmatched. The germline gives CDR1 LNHDA, CDR2 SQIVND (reference sequence). This CDR3 is 17 amino acids long. The CDR3 DNA follows: TGTGCCAGTAGTACCTTGGACAGGGGTGCAACTAATGAAAAACTGTTTTTT. This gives the protein CASSTLDRGATNEKLFF.

The CDR3 here is CASSSSSGGARNEQFF. The CDR3 DNA follows: TGTGCCAGCAGCTCCTCTAGCGGGGGGGCGAGGAATGAGCAGTTCTTC. The chain couples TRBV13 to TRBJ2-1, with 12 bases aligning to TRBD2. Germline CDR1 is PRHDT and CDR2 is FYEKMQ (reference sequence). The CDR3 sequence is 16 residues long. V dropped 4 bases and J dropped 7; count of bases not matched to a gene: 8.

The chain joins TRBV10-3 to TRBJ1-2; TRBD1 aligns across 9 bases. The germline gives CDR1 ENHRY, CDR2 SYGVKD. This CDR3 is built from 13 residues. V shed 9 bases and J 0 bases; nucleotides not matched to a gene: 2. The CDR3, as DNA: TGTGCCATTCGGGACAGGGCTAACTATGGCTACACCTTC. Translated, it gives CAIRDRANYGYTF.